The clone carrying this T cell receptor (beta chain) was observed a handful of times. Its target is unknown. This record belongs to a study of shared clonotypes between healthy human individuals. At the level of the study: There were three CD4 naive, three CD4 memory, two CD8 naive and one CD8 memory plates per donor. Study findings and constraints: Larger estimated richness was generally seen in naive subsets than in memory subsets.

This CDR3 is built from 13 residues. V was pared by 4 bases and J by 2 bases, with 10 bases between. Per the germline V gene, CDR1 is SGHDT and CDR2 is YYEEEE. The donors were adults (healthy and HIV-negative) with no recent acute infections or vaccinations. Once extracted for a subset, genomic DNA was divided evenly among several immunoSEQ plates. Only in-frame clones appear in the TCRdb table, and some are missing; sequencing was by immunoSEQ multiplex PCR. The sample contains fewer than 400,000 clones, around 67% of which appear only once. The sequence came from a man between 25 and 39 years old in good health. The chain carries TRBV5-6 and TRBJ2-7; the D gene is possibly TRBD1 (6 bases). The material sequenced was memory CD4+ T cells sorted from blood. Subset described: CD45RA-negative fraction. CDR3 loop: CASSPTGPYEQYF. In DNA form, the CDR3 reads TGTGCCAGCAGCCCCACAGGGCCCTACGAGCAGTACTTC.